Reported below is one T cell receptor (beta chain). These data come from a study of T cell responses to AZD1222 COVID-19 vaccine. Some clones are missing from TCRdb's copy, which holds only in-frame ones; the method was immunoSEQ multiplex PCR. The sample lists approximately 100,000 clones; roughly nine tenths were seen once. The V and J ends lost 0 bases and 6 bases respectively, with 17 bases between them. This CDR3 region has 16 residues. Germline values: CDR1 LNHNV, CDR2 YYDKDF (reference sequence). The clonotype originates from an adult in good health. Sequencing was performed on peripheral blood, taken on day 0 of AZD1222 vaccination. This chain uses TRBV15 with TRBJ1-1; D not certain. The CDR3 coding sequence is TGTGCCACCAGCAGAGATAGGGCAGCTCGGTACGCTGAAGCTTTCTTT. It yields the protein CATSRDRAARYAEAFF.